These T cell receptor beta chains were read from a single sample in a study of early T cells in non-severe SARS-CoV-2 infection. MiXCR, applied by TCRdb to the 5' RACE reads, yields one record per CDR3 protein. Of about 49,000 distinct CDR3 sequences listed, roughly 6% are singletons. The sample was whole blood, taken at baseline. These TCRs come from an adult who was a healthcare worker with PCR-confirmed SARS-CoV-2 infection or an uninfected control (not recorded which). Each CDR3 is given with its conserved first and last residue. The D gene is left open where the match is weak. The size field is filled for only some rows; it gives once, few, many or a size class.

CDR3nt: TGTGCCAGCAGTGAAGTAAGGGGTTCTGAAGCTTTCTTT
CDR3aa: CASSEVRGSEAFF
v_gene: TRBV2
j_gene: TRBJ1-1
d_gene: NA
abundance: many

CDR3nt: TGTGCCAGCTCACCACGGACAGGCCCCTATGGCTACACCTTC
CDR3aa: CASSPRTGPYGYTF
v_gene: TRBV18
j_gene: TRBJ1-2
d_gene: TRBD1
abundance: many

CDR3nt: TGCGCCAGCAGTGACAGACTACCCGGGGAGCTGTTTTTT
CDR3aa: CASSDRLPGELFF
v_gene: TRBV10-1
j_gene: TRBJ2-2
d_gene: NA
abundance: many

CDR3nt: TGCAGCTTTAGGGGTGCCACTGAAGCTTTCTTT
CDR3aa: CSFRGATEAFF
v_gene: TRBV29-1
j_gene: TRBJ1-1
d_gene: NA
abundance: few

CDR3nt: TGTGCCTGGAGTGGGACTAGGAGGTTTCGGGATACGCAGTATTTT
CDR3aa: CAWSGTRRFRDTQYF
v_gene: TRBV30
j_gene: TRBJ2-3
d_gene: TRBD2
abundance: few

CDR3nt: TGTGCCAGCAGCAGGGACAGGGTGGATAATTCACCCCTCCACTTT
CDR3aa: CASSRDRVDNSPLHF
v_gene: TRBV7-9
j_gene: TRBJ1-6
d_gene: TRBD1
abundance: few

CDR3nt: TGTGCCAGCAGCTTAGATTGGGGACAAGCCTACGAGCAGTACTTC
CDR3aa: CASSLDWGQAYEQYF
v_gene: TRBV11-2
j_gene: TRBJ2-7
d_gene: NA
abundance: many

CDR3nt: TGTGCCAGCAGCCTCACGAGTGCACTAAACTCACCCCTCCACTTT
CDR3aa: CASSLTSALNSPLHF
v_gene: TRBV5-4
j_gene: TRBJ1-6
d_gene: NA
abundance: many

CDR3nt: TGCAGTGCTAGTGCATCCGGGACGAGGAACAATGAGCAGTTCTTC
CDR3aa: CSASASGTRNNEQFF
v_gene: TRBV20-1
j_gene: TRBJ2-1
d_gene: NA
abundance: many

CDR3nt: TGCAGTCCGGGACAGGGCACTTATAGCAATCAGCCCCAGCATTTT
CDR3aa: CSPGQGTYSNQPQHF
v_gene: TRBV20-1
j_gene: TRBJ1-5
d_gene: TRBD1
abundance: NA

CDR3nt: TGTGCCAGCAGCGTGGGGCGGCCCACCGGGGAGCTGTTTTTT
CDR3aa: CASSVGRPTGELFF
v_gene: TRBV9
j_gene: TRBJ2-2
d_gene: NA
abundance: NA

CDR3nt: TGTGCCAGCAGCCCCGGACTAGCCGAGGGATACGAGCAGTACTTC
CDR3aa: CASSPGLAEGYEQYF
v_gene: TRBV7-2
j_gene: TRBJ2-7
d_gene: TRBD2
abundance: few

CDR3nt: TGTGCTAGTGGCCTCCGGGGAGACATTCAGTACTTC
CDR3aa: CASGLRGDIQYF
v_gene: TRBV12-5
j_gene: TRBJ2-4
d_gene: NA
abundance: NA

CDR3nt: TGTGCCAGCAGCTTAGGAAGACAGGGGCGAGACAATGAGCAGTTCTTC
CDR3aa: CASSLGRQGRDNEQFF
v_gene: TRBV7-9
j_gene: TRBJ2-1
d_gene: TRBD1
abundance: many

CDR3nt: TGCAGTGCTACCCTGCCGACGATGCACTCCTACAATGAGCAGTTCTTC
CDR3aa: CSATLPTMHSYNEQFF
v_gene: TRBV20-1
j_gene: TRBJ2-1
d_gene: NA
abundance: NA

CDR3nt: TGCAGCGTTGATGAGGTCCGAGGGACGGGGGAGACCCAGTACTTC
CDR3aa: CSVDEVRGTGETQYF
v_gene: TRBV29-1
j_gene: TRBJ2-5
d_gene: NA
abundance: NA

CDR3nt: TGCAGTGCCGAGACGGAGGGGGCGGATGGCTACACCTTC
CDR3aa: CSAETEGADGYTF
v_gene: TRBV20-1
j_gene: TRBJ1-2
d_gene: TRBD1
abundance: many

CDR3nt: TGTGCCAGCAGCCTGGGACAGGGCTGGGAGCAGTTCTTC
CDR3aa: CASSLGQGWEQFF
v_gene: TRBV7-8
j_gene: TRBJ2-1
d_gene: TRBD1
abundance: few

CDR3nt: TGTGCCAGCAGTCCGCGCTTGGGACAGGGGGATGGTACAGATACGCAGTATTTT
CDR3aa: CASSPRLGQGDGTDTQYF
v_gene: TRBV12-3/TRBV12-4
j_gene: TRBJ2-3
d_gene: TRBD1
abundance: many

CDR3nt: TGCAGTGCTAGTATTGTCGGGGAGCTGTTTTTT
CDR3aa: CSASIVGELFF
v_gene: TRBV20-1
j_gene: TRBJ2-2
d_gene: NA
abundance: many

CDR3nt: TGTGCCAGCAGCTTAAGCCCTGGACAGCACTATGGCTACACCTTC
CDR3aa: CASSLSPGQHYGYTF
v_gene: TRBV11-3
j_gene: TRBJ1-2
d_gene: NA
abundance: many

CDR3nt: TGTGCCAGCATCACCCGGGGACAGGACTATGGCTACACCTTC
CDR3aa: CASITRGQDYGYTF
v_gene: TRBV28
j_gene: TRBJ1-2
d_gene: TRBD1
abundance: many

CDR3nt: TGTGCCAGCAGCCCGTACGGACAGACAAGAAACACTGAAGCTTTCTTT
CDR3aa: CASSPYGQTRNTEAFF
v_gene: TRBV3-1
j_gene: TRBJ1-1
d_gene: NA
abundance: NA

CDR3nt: TGTGCCAGCAGCCTCCGATTAGGGGGGACAGCGCACACCGGGGAGCTGTTTTTT
CDR3aa: CASSLRLGGTAHTGELFF
v_gene: TRBV14
j_gene: TRBJ2-2
d_gene: NA
abundance: few

CDR3nt: TGTGCCAGCAGCTTATGGTTACAACAGGGGACAGGAAACACCATATATTTT
CDR3aa: CASSLWLQQGTGNTIYF
v_gene: TRBV7-2
j_gene: TRBJ1-3
d_gene: TRBD1
abundance: few

CDR3nt: TGTGCCAGCATCCTAGGAGGACACCCTGCCCAGAACACTGAAGCTTTCTTT
CDR3aa: CASILGGHPAQNTEAFF
v_gene: TRBV12-3/TRBV12-4
j_gene: TRBJ1-1
d_gene: NA
abundance: many

CDR3nt: TGCAGTGCTTTACGACAGAGCTCCTACAATGAGCAGTTCTTC
CDR3aa: CSALRQSSYNEQFF
v_gene: TRBV20-1
j_gene: TRBJ2-1
d_gene: NA
abundance: many

CDR3nt: TGCGCCAGCAGCCAAGGGACTAGCGGGGCCTACGAGCAGTACTTC
CDR3aa: CASSQGTSGAYEQYF
v_gene: TRBV4-3
j_gene: TRBJ2-7
d_gene: TRBD2
abundance: many

CDR3nt: TGTGCCTTTTCGATACAGTTCTTC
CDR3aa: CAFSIQFF
v_gene: TRBV6-4
j_gene: TRBJ2-1
d_gene: NA
abundance: many

CDR3nt: TGCGCCAGCAGCCAGTGGAGGGGGGAGACCCAGTACTTC
CDR3aa: CASSQWRGETQYF
v_gene: TRBV4-1
j_gene: TRBJ2-5
d_gene: NA
abundance: many

CDR3nt: TGTGCCAGCAGCCAAGGGAAGGCGGCTAGCGGATACACAGATACGCAGTATTTT
CDR3aa: CASSQGKAASGYTDTQYF
v_gene: TRBV14
j_gene: TRBJ2-3
d_gene: TRBD2
abundance: many

CDR3nt: TGTGCCATCAGCGAAACAGGGGATCAGCCCCAGCATTTT
CDR3aa: CAISETGDQPQHF
v_gene: TRBV10-3
j_gene: TRBJ1-5
d_gene: TRBD1
abundance: many

CDR3nt: TGTGCCGGGAGTGGGACGGGCTACGAGCAGTACTTC
CDR3aa: CAGSGTGYEQYF
v_gene: TRBV10-3
j_gene: TRBJ2-7
d_gene: NA
abundance: NA

CDR3nt: TGTGCCAGCAGCTTAGTCGGGGTGGAGCAGTACTTC
CDR3aa: CASSLVGVEQYF
v_gene: TRBV7-9
j_gene: TRBJ2-7
d_gene: NA
abundance: NA

CDR3nt: TGTGCCAGCAGCTTAGCGCGTTATGGCTACACCTTC
CDR3aa: CASSLARYGYTF
v_gene: TRBV7-9
j_gene: TRBJ1-2
d_gene: NA
abundance: NA

CDR3nt: TGCGCCAGCAGCTTGGGAACAGGGGGTAATAGCAATCAGCCCCAGCATTTT
CDR3aa: CASSLGTGGNSNQPQHF
v_gene: TRBV5-1
j_gene: TRBJ1-5
d_gene: TRBD1
abundance: many

CDR3nt: TGCGCCAGCAGCCAAGTCGCCATCGGAAATTCACCCCTCCACTTT
CDR3aa: CASSQVAIGNSPLHF
v_gene: TRBV4-3
j_gene: TRBJ1-6
d_gene: NA
abundance: few

CDR3nt: TGTGCCTACGGGACAGACACAGATACGCAGTATTTT
CDR3aa: CAYGTDTDTQYF
v_gene: TRBV6-1
j_gene: TRBJ2-3
d_gene: TRBD1
abundance: many

CDR3nt: TGTGCCAGCAGCCAAGCAGTCCAAATCGAGACCCAGTACTTC
CDR3aa: CASSQAVQIETQYF
v_gene: TRBV3-1
j_gene: TRBJ2-5
d_gene: NA
abundance: few

CDR3nt: TGTGCCAGCAGTCGGACAGGATCCGGGAGCTCCTATAATTCACCCCTCCACTTT
CDR3aa: CASSRTGSGSSYNSPLHF
v_gene: TRBV12-3/TRBV12-4
j_gene: TRBJ1-6
d_gene: TRBD1
abundance: many

CDR3nt: TGCAGTGCTCCCCGGGACAACTCCTACGAGCAGTACTTC
CDR3aa: CSAPRDNSYEQYF
v_gene: TRBV20-1
j_gene: TRBJ2-7
d_gene: NA
abundance: few

CDR3nt: TGTGCCAGCAGTTACACTACCGGGACAGGGGGCTACGAGCAGTACTTC
CDR3aa: CASSYTTGTGGYEQYF
v_gene: TRBV6-5
j_gene: TRBJ2-7
d_gene: TRBD1
abundance: many

CDR3nt: TGTGCCAGCAGCTTGGAGCAGCCGAATTCACCCCTCCACTTT
CDR3aa: CASSLEQPNSPLHF
v_gene: TRBV5-5
j_gene: TRBJ1-6
d_gene: NA
abundance: many